The T cell receptor beta chain described here comes from a study of PD-1 blockade in classical Hodgkin lymphoma. Study results and caveats: Only CD4+ TCR diversity, not CD8+, had risen significantly by C4D1.

Concerning this clone: What it binds is not known. In the same sample, other DNA sequences code for this CDR3.

In every patient, relapse followed autologous stem cell transplantation, while exposure to brentuximab vedotin differed. Assay used: immunoSEQ multiplex PCR; TCRdb lists only in-frame clones, some missing. The data contain about 150,000 clones, 78% of them seen just once; the ten biggest clones take up roughly 9.2%. The germline V gene encodes CDR1 MNHNY and CDR2 SVGAGI (reference sequence). V trimming: 5 bases; J trimming: 5 bases; junction bases outside the gene matches: 3. This CDR3 has 14 residues. This sequence was found in a human donor with classical Hodgkin lymphoma. Sequences were derived from peripheral blood mononuclear cells (PBMCs), sampled before the second cycle of nivolumab. The chain is built from TRBV6-6 and TRBJ1-4, with 9 bases that match TRBD1. CDR3 protein: CASSPGTGNEKLFF. In nucleotides, the CDR3 is TGTGCCAGCAGTCCCGGGACAGGGAATGAAAAACTGTTTTTT.